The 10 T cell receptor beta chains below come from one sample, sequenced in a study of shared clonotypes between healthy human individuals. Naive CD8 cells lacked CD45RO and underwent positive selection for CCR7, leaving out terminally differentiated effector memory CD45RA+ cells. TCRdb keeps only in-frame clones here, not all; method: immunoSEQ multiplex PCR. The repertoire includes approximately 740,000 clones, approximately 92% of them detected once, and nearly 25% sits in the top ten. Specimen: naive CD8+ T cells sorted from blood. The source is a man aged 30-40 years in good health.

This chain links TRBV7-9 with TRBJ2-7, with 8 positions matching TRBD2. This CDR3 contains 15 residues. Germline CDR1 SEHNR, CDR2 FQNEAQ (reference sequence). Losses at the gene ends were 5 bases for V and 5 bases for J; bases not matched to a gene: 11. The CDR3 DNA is TGTGCCAGCAGCGCACCACGAGCGGGAGAGGACGAGCAGTACTTC. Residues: CASSAPRAGEDEQYF.

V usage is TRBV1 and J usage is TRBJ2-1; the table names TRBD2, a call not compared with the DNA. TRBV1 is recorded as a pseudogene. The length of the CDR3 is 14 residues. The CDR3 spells CTSSQVATSDEQFF. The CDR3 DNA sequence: TGCACCAGCAGCCAAGTAGCGACTAGCGATGAGCAGTTCTTC.

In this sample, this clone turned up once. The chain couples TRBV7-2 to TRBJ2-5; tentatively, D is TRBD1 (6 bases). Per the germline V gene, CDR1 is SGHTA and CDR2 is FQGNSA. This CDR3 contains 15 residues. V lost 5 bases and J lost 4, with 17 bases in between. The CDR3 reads CASSPARGAGETQYF. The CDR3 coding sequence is TGTGCCAGCAGCCCTGCCAGGGGCGCGGGAGAGACCCAGTACTTC. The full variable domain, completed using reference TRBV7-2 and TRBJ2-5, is GAGVSQSPSNKVTEKGKDVELRCDPISGHTALYWYRQSLGQGLEFLIYFQGNSAPDKSGLPSDRFSAERTGGSVSTLTIQRTQQEDSAVYLCASSPARGAGETQYFGPGTRLLVL.

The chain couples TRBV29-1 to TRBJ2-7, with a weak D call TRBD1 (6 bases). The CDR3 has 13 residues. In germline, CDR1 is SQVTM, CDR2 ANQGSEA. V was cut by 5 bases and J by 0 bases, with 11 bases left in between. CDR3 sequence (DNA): TGCAGCGTTCAACGGGACACCTCCTACGAGCAGTACTTC. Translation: CSVQRDTSYEQYF.

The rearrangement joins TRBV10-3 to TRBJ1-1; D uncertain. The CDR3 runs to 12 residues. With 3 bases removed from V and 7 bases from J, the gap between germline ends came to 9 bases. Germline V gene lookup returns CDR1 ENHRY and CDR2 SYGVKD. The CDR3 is CAISDETYEAFF. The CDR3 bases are TGTGCCATCAGTGATGAAACGTATGAAGCTTTCTTT.

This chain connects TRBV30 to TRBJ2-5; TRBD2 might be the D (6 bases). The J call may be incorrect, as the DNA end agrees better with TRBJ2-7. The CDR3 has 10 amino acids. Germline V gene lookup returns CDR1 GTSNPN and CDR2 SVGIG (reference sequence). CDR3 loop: CAGDFYEQYF. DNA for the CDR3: TGTGCCGGGGACTTCTACGAGCAGTACTTC.

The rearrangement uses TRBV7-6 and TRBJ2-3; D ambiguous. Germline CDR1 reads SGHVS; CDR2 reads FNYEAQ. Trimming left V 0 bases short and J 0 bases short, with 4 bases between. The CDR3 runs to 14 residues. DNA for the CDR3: TGTGCCAGCAGCTTAGCTCGGAGCACAGATACGCAGTATTTT. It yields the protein CASSLARSTDTQYF.

CDR3 nucleotide sequence: TGTGCCAGCAGCTATTCGACCTTCTGGGATGAGCAGTTCTTC. Translation: CASSYSTFWDEQFF. The V and J genes are TRBV11-2 and TRBJ2-1; D is unresolved. The germline V gene has CDR1 SGHAT and CDR2 FQNNGV. V shed 4 bases and J shed 8 bases, with 15 bases lying between them. The CDR3 is 14 residues long.

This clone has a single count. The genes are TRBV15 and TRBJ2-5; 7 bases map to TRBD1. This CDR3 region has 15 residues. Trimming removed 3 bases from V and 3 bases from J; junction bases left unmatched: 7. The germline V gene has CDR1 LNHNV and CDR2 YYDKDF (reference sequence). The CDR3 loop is CATSSVGQIEETQYF. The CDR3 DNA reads TGTGCCACCAGCAGTGTGGGACAGATTGAAGAGACCCAGTACTTC.

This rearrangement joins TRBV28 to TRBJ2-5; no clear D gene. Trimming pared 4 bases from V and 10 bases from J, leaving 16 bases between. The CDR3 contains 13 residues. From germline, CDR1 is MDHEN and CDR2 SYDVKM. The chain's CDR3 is CASSSYTANFQYF. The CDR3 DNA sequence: TGTGCCAGCAGTTCCTATACGGCAAATTTCCAGTACTTC. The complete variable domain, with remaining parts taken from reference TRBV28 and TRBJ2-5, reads DVKVTQSSRYLVKRTGEKVFLECVQDMDHENMFWYRQDPGLGLRLIYFSYDVKMKEKGDIPEGYSVSREKKERFSLILESASTNQTSMYLCASSSYTANFQYFGPGTRLLVL.